The 30 T cell receptor beta chains presented below share a single source sample, sequenced in a study of cytomegalovirus exposure and HLA in healthy donors. Researchers ran the PCR with 60 Vbeta and 13 Jbeta primers. Sequenced by immunoSEQ multiplex PCR; TCRdb stores in-frame clones only, minus some. The data show almost 200,000 clones, with roughly 78% seen just once and approximately 4.7% held by the top ten. Sequencing was performed on PBMCs. These TCRs come from a woman aged 25 to 39 in good health and CMV-seropositive.

V and J are TRBV5-4 and TRBJ2-1; 10 bases line up with TRBD2. There are 13 residues in the CDR3. Per germline, CDR1 SGHNT and CDR2 YYREEE (reference sequence). V gave up 4 bases and J gave up 7 bases; unmatched junction bases: 2. Written as DNA, the CDR3 is TGTGCCAGCAGCCCGACTAGCGGGAATGAGCAGTTCTTC. Amino acids: CASSPTSGNEQFF.

This chain uses TRBV18 with TRBJ2-7, with D perhaps matching TRBD2 (6 bases). V was pared by 0 bases and J by 6 bases, with 9 bases between. Germline CDR1 and CDR2: KGHSH and LQKENI. The CDR3 is 13 residues long. The CDR3 spells CASSPPVGGEQYF. Written as DNA, the CDR3 is TGTGCCAGCTCACCACCGGTGGGGGGCGAGCAGTACTTC. Full variable domain (rest looked up from reference TRBV18 and TRBJ2-7): NAGVMQNPRHLVRRRGQEARLRCSPMKGHSHVYWYRQLPEEGLKFMVYLQKENIIDESGMPKERFSAEFPKEGPSILRIQQVVRGDSAAYFCASSPPVGGEQYFGPGTRLTVT.

The chain combines TRBV6-6 with TRBJ2-1; 8 bases map to TRBD2. After removal of 4 bases from V and 4 bases from J, the junction contained 6 bases not matched to a gene. The V gene's germline CDR1 is MNHNY and CDR2 SVGAGI (reference sequence). This CDR3 is 15 amino acids long. DNA of the CDR3: TGTGCCAGCAGTTCGGGGGGGGCGCGTTACAATGAGCAGTTCTTC. Protein: CASSSGGARYNEQFF.

This clone was seen a few times. The V call is TRBV5-4, the J call TRBJ2-7, with TRBD2 as a possible D gene (5 bases). Germline CDR1 reads SGHNT; CDR2 reads YYREEE (reference sequence). The CDR3 is 15 amino acids. Trimming pared 5 bases from V and 0 bases from J, leaving 15 bases between. The CDR3 reads CASSPAGGYSYEQYF. CDR3 DNA sequence: TGTGCCAGCAGTCCGGCAGGAGGATACTCCTACGAGCAGTACTTC.

Written as DNA, the CDR3 is TGTGCCAGCAGCTTATGGACAGGGATTAATAACTATGGCTACACCTTC. This codes for CASSLWTGINNYGYTF. V is TRBV11-2 and J is TRBJ1-2, with 8 bases that match TRBD1. The CDR3 extends over 16 amino acids. V was clipped by 2 bases and J by 1 base; unmatched bases: 6. CDR1 and CDR2 (germline): SGHAT, FQNNGV.

J is TRBJ2-1 and V is TRBV7-8; 9 bases fit TRBD2. This CDR3 region has 15 residues. CDR1 is SGHVS, CDR2 FQNEAQ, per germline. V lost 3 bases to trimming and J lost 8 bases; unmatched junction nucleotides: 8. The CDR3 nucleotides read TGTGCCAGCAGCTTTCCCCCACTAGCGGGCTATGAGCAGTTCTTC. Translation gives CASSFPPLAGYEQFF.

This chain links TRBV6-6 with TRBJ1-2, with 8 nucleotides matching TRBD1. CDR3 length: 15 residues. Trimming cost V 2 bases and J 3 bases; bases outside gene matches: 5. In germline, CDR1 is MNHNY, CDR2 SVGAGI (reference sequence). The CDR3 DNA is TGTGCCAGCAGTTACCGGGACAGGTGGGACTATGGCTACACCTTC. Translating it yields CASSYRDRWDYGYTF.

The rearrangement joins TRBV15 to TRBJ2-2, with a tentative D call TRBD2 (5 bases). CDR1 and CDR2 (germline): LNHNV, YYDKDF (reference sequence). This CDR3 spans 17 amino acids. V was pared by 4 bases and J by 3 bases, with 18 bases between. This CDR3 reads CATSTSSPGKDTGELFF. DNA of the CDR3: TGTGCCACCAGCACCTCCTCCCCGGGAAAGGACACCGGGGAGCTGTTTTTT.

The chain links TRBV4-2 to TRBJ1-5; the D gene is possibly TRBD1 (5 bases). Germline assignment: CDR1 LGHNA and CDR2 YNFKEQ. The V gene lost 2 bases and the J gene lost 0 bases, with 8 bases spanning the gap. The CDR3 totals 15 residues. This CDR3 is CASSQSGYSNQPQHF. The CDR3 DNA is TGTGCCAGCAGCCAATCAGGGTATAGCAATCAGCCCCAGCATTTT.

The chain combines TRBV4-2 with TRBJ1-4, with 8 bases identical to TRBD1. This CDR3 is built from 15 residues. The V gene end was trimmed by 0 bases and the J gene end by 8 bases; junction bases not matched to a gene: 5. CDR1 LGHNA and CDR2 YNFKEQ come from the germline V gene. The CDR3 DNA sequence: TGTGCCAGCAGCCAAGAATGGCAGGGGGCCGAAAAACTGTTTTTT. It is translated as CASSQEWQGAEKLFF.

This chain links TRBV7-8 with TRBJ1-4; D is perhaps TRBD1 (5 bases). Deletions cut 4 bases from V and 3 bases from J, with 15 bases between. The CDR3 covers 16 residues. The germline gives CDR1 SGHVS, CDR2 FQNEAQ. CDR3 coding DNA: TGTGCCAGCAGCTCCAAGAGAACAGGCCCTAATGAAAAACTGTTTTTT. It encodes CASSSKRTGPNEKLFF.

This sequence joins TRBV4-3 and TRBJ2-4; D is possibly TRBD1 (5 bases). From germline, CDR1 is LGHNA and CDR2 YSLEER. The CDR3 contains 17 residues. Trimming took off 3 bases at V and 2 bases at J, with 17 bases between the two ends. CDR3 in DNA: TGCGCCAGCAGCCAGTCGGACACCGTGGGTCCCAAAAACATTCAGTACTTC. Translating it yields CASSQSDTVGPKNIQYF.

This clone was seen once. This rearrangement joins TRBV2 to TRBJ1-1; weak D call: TRBD1 (5 bases). The CDR3 totals 14 residues. V lost 5 bases to trimming and J lost 2 bases, with 12 bases between them. Germline CDR1 and CDR2: SNHLY and FYNNEI. CDR3 loop: CASSLGLINTEAFF. The CDR3 bases are TGTGCCAGCAGTCTGGGACTGATTAACACTGAAGCTTTCTTT. Combining the CDR3 with reference TRBV2 and TRBJ1-1 gives the whole variable domain EPEVTQTPSHQVTQMGQEVILRCVPISNHLYFYWYRQILGQKVEFLVSFYNNEISEKSEIFDDQFSVERPDGSNFTLKIRSTKLEDSAMYFCASSLGLINTEAFFGQGTRLTVV.

This chain links TRBV6-6 with TRBJ1-1; D gene ambiguous. The CDR3 totals 14 residues. V lost 8 bases to trimming and J lost 3 bases, with 16 bases between them. CDR1 and CDR2 from the germline V gene are MNHNY and SVGAGI (reference sequence). The DNA of the CDR3 is TGTGCCAGCTCGGCGGAGATGCTTTACACTGAAGCTTTCTTT. Protein sequence: CASSAEMLYTEAFF.

J is TRBJ1-1 and V is TRBV5-8; D is undetermined. Between the trimmed V and J ends, which lost 2 bases and 11 bases, there was a span of 19 bases. This CDR3 is 14 amino acids long. The germline CDR1 and CDR2 sequences are SGHTS and YDEGEE. This chain's CDR3 is CASSFGDLRRDAFF. The CDR3 coding sequence is TGTGCCAGCAGCTTCGGGGATCTCCGAAGAGATGCTTTCTTT.

The chain joins TRBV6-5 to TRBJ1-3; D remains unclear. V shed 2 bases and J shed 0 bases, with 11 bases lying between them. Germline V gene sequence: CDR1 MNHEY, CDR2 SVGAGI. The CDR3 is made up of 16 amino acids. This chain's CDR3 is CASSYGLASSGNTIYF. DNA of the CDR3: TGTGCCAGCAGTTACGGTTTAGCGAGCTCTGGAAACACCATATATTTT.

V and J are TRBV12-5 and TRBJ1-2; unclear D gene. The CDR3 sequence is 12 residues long. V was cut by 7 bases and J by 8 bases, with 14 bases left in between. Per germline, CDR1 LGHNT and CDR2 FRNRAP. The CDR3: CASAPVRRGYTF. The CDR3 DNA reads TGTGCTAGTGCCCCCGTGCGGAGGGGCTACACCTTC.

The chain is built from TRBV4-1 and TRBJ1-1; tentatively, D is TRBD1 (5 bases). The V gene's germline CDR1 is MGHRA and CDR2 YSYEKL. This CDR3 is built from 15 residues. V was shortened by 2 bases and J by 1 base, with 11 bases between the two germline ends. The CDR3 DNA sequence: TGCGCCAGCAGCCAACAAGGGGCAACGAACACTGAAGCTTTCTTT. This gives the protein CASSQQGATNTEAFF.

V gene TRBV11-3 combines with J gene TRBJ1-1; 8 positions agree with TRBD1. CDR1 and CDR2 (germline): SGHNT, YENEEA. The CDR3 has 16 amino acids. After removal of 1 base from V and 4 bases from J, the junction contained 8 bases not matched to a gene. In nucleotides, the CDR3 is TGTGCCAGCAGCTTAGTGTCCAGGGGGCTTGGCACTGAAGCTTTCTTT. As protein: CASSLVSRGLGTEAFF.

V is TRBV29-1 and J is TRBJ1-5; a weak D match, TRBD1 (5 bases). CDR1 and CDR2 from the germline V gene are SQVTM and ANQGSEA. CDR3 length: 13 amino acids. V lost 4 bases and J lost 7, with 14 bases in between. This CDR3 reads CSVGAGQDQPQHF. The DNA of the CDR3 is TGCAGCGTTGGGGCAGGGCAGGACCAGCCCCAGCATTTT.

The CDR3 nucleotides are TGTGCCAGCAGCTTGCGACAAGTGAACGAGCAGTACTTC. Translated, it gives CASSLRQVNEQYF. The gene calls are TRBV5-6 and TRBJ2-7; D is ambiguous. V was shortened by 1 base and J by 5 bases, with 10 bases between the two germline ends. Germline V lookup: CDR1 SGHDT, CDR2 YYEEEE. The CDR3 has 13 amino acids.

The chain's CDR3 is CSVVKAGNEQFF. The DNA for the CDR3 is TGCAGCGTTGTGAAGGCAGGAAATGAGCAGTTCTTC. The chain uses TRBV29-1 and TRBJ2-1; unclear D gene. Per germline, CDR1 SQVTM and CDR2 ANQGSEA. CDR3 length: 12 residues. V was cut by 4 bases and J by 7 bases, with 11 bases left in between.

V and J are TRBV27 and TRBJ1-5; D gene uncertain. CDR3 length equals 13 residues. With 5 bases removed from V and 10 bases from J, the gap between germline ends came to 15 bases. CDR1 is MNHEY and CDR2 is SMNVEV in the germline V gene (reference sequence). The CDR3 sequence is CASSLSGNYPQHF. DNA of the CDR3: TGTGCCAGCAGTCTTTCGGGTAATTATCCCCAGCATTTT.

This clone was recorded once. The chain joins TRBV30 to TRBJ1-2; D ambiguous. The CDR3 runs 10 residues. Deletions cut 6 bases from V and 5 bases from J, with 7 bases between. Germline loops: CDR1 GTSNPN, CDR2 SVGIG (reference sequence). CDR3 coding DNA: TGTGCCTGTACAGTATATGGCTACACCTTC. This gives the protein CACTVYGYTF.

The V gene is TRBV2, the J gene TRBJ2-3; 7 positions agree with TRBD1. This CDR3 has 17 residues. The V and J ends lost 4 bases and 2 bases, in that order; junction bases with no gene match: 12. CDR1 is SNHLY, CDR2 FYNNEI, per germline. CDR3 nucleotides: TGTGCCAGCAGTGCCCCTACCACAGGGGTTCACACAGATACGCAGTATTTT. Encoded protein: CASSAPTTGVHTDTQYF.

This chain joins TRBV11-2 and TRBJ2-3; the match to TRBD2 covers 13 bases. The CDR3 covers 17 residues. Unmatched junction bases numbered 6, after V lost 4 bases and J lost 2 bases. From germline, CDR1 is SGHAT and CDR2 FQNNGV. In DNA form, the CDR3 reads TGTGCCAGCAGCTCCCGGACTAGCGGGGGCCCCACAGATACGCAGTATTTT. It codes for CASSSRTSGGPTDTQYF.

As for this clone: Relative to the germline gene, one junction end is altered; a read error may explain this. The chain employs TRBV11-3 and TRBJ1-2, with 7 positions matching TRBD1. Germline CDR1 reads SGHNT; CDR2 reads YENEEA. CDR3 length: 8 residues. CDR3 sequence reads: CASLDRSF. CDR3 bases: TGTGCCAGCCTGGACAGGTCCTTC.

V and J are TRBV5-5 and TRBJ2-2; TRBD2 agrees at 7 bases. Germline V gives CDR1 SGHKS, CDR2 YYEKEE (reference sequence). This CDR3 is built from 17 residues. The V and J ends lost 4 bases and 2 bases, in that order; junction bases with no gene match: 11. The CDR3 is CASSRRGREGNTGELFF. CDR3 sequence (DNA): TGTGCCAGCAGCCGGAGGGGCAGGGAGGGTAACACCGGGGAGCTGTTTTTT.

This sequence joins TRBV4-1 and TRBJ2-2; 10 nucleotides agree with TRBD2. The CDR3 runs 16 residues. CDR1 and CDR2 (germline): MGHRA, YSYEKL. V lost 4 bases to trimming and J lost 5 bases; unmatched junction nucleotides: 7. The CDR3 DNA sequence: TGCGCCAGCAGCCCTCTAGCGGGGGTTGGGACCGGGGAGCTGTTTTTT. Amino acid sequence: CASSPLAGVGTGELFF.

In its sample, this clone was seen once. The J gene is TRBJ1-2, the V gene TRBV11-2, with no clear D. With 2 bases removed from V and 4 bases from J, the gap between germline ends came to 8 bases. Germline lookup yields CDR1 SGHAT and CDR2 FQNNGV. This CDR3 spans 13 amino acids. For the CDR3, the DNA is TGTGCCAGCAGCTTACCGGGGTCCTATGGCTACACCTTC. It translates to CASSLPGSYGYTF. Looking up the rest from reference TRBV11-2 and TRBJ1-2 gives the full variable domain: EAGVAQSPRYKIIEKRQSVAFWCNPISGHATLYWYQQILGQGPKLLIQFQNNGVVDDSQLPKDRFSAERLKGVDSTLKIQPAKLEDSAVYLCASSLPGSYGYTFGSGTRLTVV.